Described below is a single TCR beta chain sequence and its context. It has no known antigen specificity. One base away there is no much larger clone; base qualities are not given. Additional sequencing covered unstimulated subsets from three donor pairs, namely CD8+ effector memory, CD4+ naive, CD8+ TEMRA, CD4+ memory and CD8+ naive. Sorted unstimulated T cells and proliferating T cells recovered from mixed lymphocyte reactions underwent TCRbeta CDR3 sequencing. Fresh whole blood from approximately 10 HLA-typed healthy donors was used to isolate PBMCs. Libraries were constructed by the immunoSEQ multiplex PCR assay. Some 1.1 x 10^5 TCR templates per sample were assayed by the deep sequencing platform. Genomic DNA extracted from sorted T cells was used for TCRbeta CDR3 sequencing. The paper's data handling went like this. Clonal analysis of TCRbeta CDR3 data was done in the R programming language. Alloreactive CD4+ and CD8+ clones were defined by comparing unstimulated samples with post-reaction CFSE-low samples. Regulatory or non-regulatory origin was assigned to alloreactive CD4+ clones by matching of sequences to sorted unstimulated Treg and non-Treg repertoires. TCRdb limited this immuneACCESS table to in-frame rearrangements with V and J called. A share of clones is missing; checked studies link under half to unresolved V genes, and the rest is unexplained. Clone size and V and J calls were adopted from that table, with D and trimming inferred from the DNA. The sample yields about 60,000 clones; around four fifths were counted once. Clones ranked in the top ten supply more than 3.5% of the sample.

These data originate in a study of siplizumab effects on memory and regulatory T cells (dated by TCRdb to about 2019). Study-wide context: The study examined how the anti-CD2 antibody siplizumab affects alloreactive T-cell subsets in allogeneic mixed lymphocyte reactions built from human PBMCs. The paper's findings and limits, for the study overall: The cumulative frequency of alloreactive sequences traceable to unstimulated CD4+ memory T cells was significantly reduced by siplizumab. In reactions with siplizumab, an average of around 70% of mappable alloreactive CD4+ clones were Treg-derived, compared with around 28% in control reactions. Unstimulated naive T cells appeared more diverse than memory T cells, and naive cells seemed to contribute substantially to the alloresponse. The suppressive function of proliferating Tregs from siplizumab cultures was not functionally confirmed. Because sequences below about 10^-5 frequency were poorly captured, only a minor fraction of alloreactive clones could be mapped to unstimulated subsets. About 75-96% of proliferating CD4+ or CD8+ clones could not be given a naive or memory phenotype.

Taken from the germline V gene (reference sequence), the CDR1 and CDR2 loops are SEHNR and FQNEAQ. Trimming accounts for 5 bases at V and 4 bases at J, while the number of junction bases matched to no gene is 14. The CDR3 runs 17 amino acids, cysteine and phenylalanine included. Only the CDR3 portion is preserved as DNA: 51 bases, with reading frame beginning at the first base. The sequence joins TRBV7-9 to TRBJ2-3; 8 of the junction bases match TRBD2. The sequencing input was memory CD4+ T cells sorted from blood. Read against the paper, the sample's cell subset or site label means: unstimulated CD4+ memory T cells. The sequence came from a human donor in good health. This receptor carries the CDR3 CASSPRLAGGSADTQYF. The DNA is TGTGCCAGCAGCCCCCGGCTAGCGGGCGGTAGTGCAGATACGCAGTATTTT.